Presented here are 11 T cell receptor beta chains from one specimen sequenced in a study of long-term antiretroviral therapy in people with HIV. The assay, immunoSEQ v3.0, was run at survey level. The protocol was immunoSEQ multiplex PCR, while the TCRdb copy is restricted to in-frame clones and leaves out a portion. The sample carries around 20,000 clones, around 85% recorded once. The source was unsorted PBMCs, collected 0.9 years after starting antiretroviral therapy. The receptors originated from a man aged 18-30 years with HIV.

The chain recombines TRBV2 with TRBJ2-2, with D possibly being TRBD1 (5 bases). Trimming removed 2 bases from V and 7 bases from J, with 5 bases in between. The germline V gene has CDR1 SNHLY and CDR2 FYNNEI. The CDR3 loop spans 12 amino acids. CDR3 in amino acids: CASSERGGELFF. DNA for the CDR3: TGTGCCAGCAGTGAAAGGGGCGGGGAGCTGTTTTTT.

The V gene is TRBV7-9, the J gene TRBJ1-2; D might be TRBD1 (6 bases). V was pared by 10 bases and J by 3 bases, with 15 bases between. From germline, CDR1 is SEHNR and CDR2 FQNEAQ (reference sequence). The CDR3 loop spans 13 amino acids. CDR3 coding DNA: TGTGCCACAACCAGGGGTGGCGACTATGGCTACACCTTC. Protein: CATTRGGDYGYTF. Full variable domain (outside the CDR3, taken from reference TRBV7-9 and TRBJ1-2): DTGVSQNPRHKITKRGQNVTFRCDPISEHNRLYWYRQTLGQGPEFLTYFQNEAQLEKSRLLSDRFSAERPKGSFSTLEIQRTEQGDSAMYLCATTRGGDYGYTFGSGTRLTVV.

The CDR3 region is CASSDLSGTGGRNTEAFF. In DNA, the CDR3 is TGTGCCAGCAGCGATCTCTCCGGGACAGGGGGTAGAAACACTGAAGCTTTCTTT. The chain joins TRBV5-6 to TRBJ1-1; 11 nucleotides line up with TRBD1. Trimming took 4 bases from V and 2 from J; bases not matched to a gene: 13. Germline lookup yields CDR1 SGHDT and CDR2 YYEEEE. The length of the CDR3 is 18 residues. Supplemented by reference TRBV5-6 and TRBJ1-1, the full variable domain reads DAGVTQSPTHLIKTRGQQVTLRCSPKSGHDTVSWYQQALGQGPQFIFQYYEEEERQRGNFPDRFSGHQFPNYSSELNVNALLLGDSALYLCASSDLSGTGGRNTEAFFGQGTRLTVV.

A few counts support this clone. This rearrangement joins TRBV30 to TRBJ1-5; TRBD1 aligns across 9 bases. The CDR3 sequence is 14 residues long. Trimming at V came to 1 base and at J to 7 bases, leaving 5 bases not matched to a gene. Per germline, CDR1 GTSNPN and CDR2 SVGIG (reference sequence). The CDR3: CAWSGGTGQQPQHF. CDR3 bases: TGTGCCTGGAGTGGAGGGACAGGGCAGCAGCCCCAGCATTTT.

This clone was recorded only once. The rearrangement links TRBV28 to TRBJ2-2; a possible D gene is TRBD2 (7 bases). The V gene's germline CDR1 is MDHEN and CDR2 SYDVKM. Between the trimmed V and J ends, which lost 6 bases and 0 bases, there was a span of 17 bases. The CDR3 consists of 17 residues. The CDR3 nucleotides read TGTGCCAGCAGACCCCCCGGGGGGCATCCGAACACCGGGGAGCTGTTTTTT. Amino acid sequence: CASRPPGGHPNTGELFF.

CDR3 protein: CASSLKSLANTGELFF. CDR3 sequence (DNA): TGCGCCAGCAGCTTAAAAAGTCTAGCGAACACCGGGGAGCTGTTTTTT. The chain joins TRBV5-1 to TRBJ2-2; D unclear. The CDR3 runs to 16 residues. Trimming cost V 2 bases and J 0 bases, with 11 bases left between them. Germline CDR1 is SGHRS and CDR2 is YFSETQ.

This chain links TRBV30 with TRBJ1-2, with a tentative D call TRBD1 (5 bases). The germline CDR1 and CDR2 sequences are GTSNPN and SVGIG (reference sequence). V lost 4 bases to trimming and J lost 8 bases, with 17 bases between them. The CDR3 is 13 residues long. The chain's CDR3 is CAWTLGTGQGYTF. CDR3 coding DNA: TGTGCCTGGACCTTGGGAACAGGACAAGGCTACACCTTC.

This clone was seen a handful of times. The chain uses TRBV7-9 and TRBJ1-2, with 7 nucleotides matching TRBD1. The V and J ends lost 4 bases and 1 base, in that order; junction bases with no gene match: 3. CDR3 length: 14 amino acids. Germline V lookup: CDR1 SEHNR, CDR2 FQNEAQ (reference sequence). DNA of the CDR3: TGTGCCAGCAGCTCGGGACAGCTTAACTATGGCTACACCTTC. It yields the protein CASSSGQLNYGYTF.

The CDR3 bases are TGTGCCGGAGGGACAGGGTATCAGCCCCAGCATTTT. Its protein is CAGGTGYQPQHF. The rearrangement uses TRBV28 and TRBJ1-5; 9 bases align to TRBD1. Per germline, CDR1 MDHEN and CDR2 SYDVKM. This CDR3 comprises 12 residues. V shed 11 bases and J 5 bases; nucleotides not matched to a gene: 4.

This clone came up a few times. The chain carries TRBV5-1 and TRBJ1-2; D unresolved. The V gene's germline CDR1 is SGHRS and CDR2 YFSETQ. There are 14 residues in the CDR3. The germline V and J ends were trimmed by 1 base and 8 bases, with 15 bases remaining between them. CDR3 coding DNA: TGCGCCAGCAGCTTGAATGTGGCGGGGATCGGCTACACCTTC. Translating gives CASSLNVAGIGYTF.

The chain recombines TRBV7-9 with TRBJ1-2, with 7 bases that match TRBD1. Germline CDR1 SEHNR, CDR2 FQNEAQ (reference sequence). CDR3 size: 16 residues. Trimming removed 1 base from V and 0 bases from J; junction bases left unmatched: 5. The CDR3 nucleotides read TGTGCCAGCAGCTTAGTGGGACAGATCACTAACTATGGCTACACCTTC. It specifies CASSLVGQITNYGYTF.